This T cell receptor (beta chain) came from a study of cytomegalovirus exposure and HLA in healthy donors. The overall study: In an early release, HLA-typed donors contributed about 80 million unique TCR sequences.

Worth noting for this clone: Its antigen remains unidentified.

The CDR3 consists of 13 residues. CDR1 and CDR2 (germline): SGHDN, FVKESK. V lost 5 bases and J 3 bases, leaving 8 bases between the germline ends. The PCR had 60 Vbeta and 13 Jbeta primers. Only in-frame clones appear in the TCRdb table, and some are missing; sequencing was by immunoSEQ multiplex PCR. Of around 200,000 clones in the sample, roughly 72% were seen once. The study, taken as a whole, reports: Trimming of TCR beta V- and J-genes showed a link, identified in a later analysis, to a missense DCLRE1C variant. As a later analysis revealed, most CMV-associated TCR beta chains appeared HLA-restricted.

The sequenced sample was PBMCs. This receptor was obtained from a woman in her 30s in good health and CMV-seropositive. The rearrangement uses TRBV14 and TRBJ1-5, with D possibly TRBD1 on 6 matching bases. CDR3 sequence reads: CASSGGLNQPQHF. For the CDR3, the DNA is TGTGCCAGCAGCGGGGGCCTCAATCAGCCCCAGCATTTT.